This TCR beta chain stems from a study of T cell repertoires in cytomegalovirus infection. At the level of the study: Carrying CMV and the relevant HLA type showed in public TCR beta signatures.

MiXCR, run by TCRdb on the reads, gives a single entry per CDR3 protein. The table lists approximately 250,000 distinct CDR3 sequences, 9% to 15% of them singletons. The V and J ends lost 6 bases and 6 bases respectively, with 17 bases between them. The germline V gene encodes CDR1 MNHEY and CDR2 SMNVEV (reference sequence). The CDR3 runs 14 residues. Worth noting for this clonotype: Its antigen remains unknown.

Whole-study results and caveats: HLA-C-restricted CMV-specific TCR beta clonotypes prevailed in the ex vivo response. The cumulative frequency of public TCR beta families identified carriers of CMV plus the relevant HLA.

This chain uses TRBV27 with TRBJ1-1; possibly TRBD1 for D (6 bases). Sequenced: PBMCs. This TCR was sampled from a human donor in good health (CMV status not recorded). Some clones in this sample may be carry-over from other donors' samples. CDR3 amino acids: CASSPLVQGSEAFF. CDR3 bases: TGTGCCAGCAGCCCACTTGTCCAGGGGTCTGAAGCTTTCTTT.